This is a list of T cell receptor beta chains from one sample in a study of cytomegalovirus exposure and HLA in healthy donors. Profiled with immunoSEQ multiplex PCR; TCRdb holds only in-frame clones, not every one. The table lists 70,000 to 80,000 clones, with around 2.5% in the top ten. Source material: PBMCs. Receptors originate from a man aged 35 to 55 in good health and CMV-seronegative. Both conserved end residues are part of each CDR3. D genes are given only for firm matches.

J gene,D gene,V gene,CDR3 DNA,CDR3 protein
TRBJ2-7,TRBD1,TRBV10-3,TGTGCCATCAGTCGCCAGGGGGAAGAGCAGTACTTC,CAISRQGEEQYF
TRBJ2-7,TRBD1,TRBV10-3,TGTGCCATCCTTGGGGACAGCCCCTACGAGCAGTACTTC,CAILGDSPYEQYF
TRBJ1-5,TRBD1,TRBV2,TGTGCCAGCAGGGGTCACAGGGGCCCGGGCAATCAGCCCCAGCATTTT,CASRGHRGPGNQPQHF
TRBJ2-1,NA,TRBV5-1,TGCGCCAGCAGCTTTGAGGGCGCGAAAAATGAGCAGTTCTTC,CASSFEGAKNEQFF
TRBJ1-1,NA,TRBV6-1,TGTGCCAGCAGCACCAGGGGCCTGAACACTGAAGCTTTCTTT,CASSTRGLNTEAFF
TRBJ2-1,NA,TRBV7-7,TGTGCTAGCAGCTTAGTGGCAGGGGCTGCCTACAATGAGCAGTTCTTC,CASSLVAGAAYNEQFF
TRBJ2-7,NA,TRBV11-2,TGTGCCAGCAGCAAAACAGGGGGGGGGTTCTCCTACGAGCAGTACTTC,CASSKTGGGFSYEQYF
TRBJ1-3,NA,TRBV30,TGTGCCTGGAGTCCGCGAGGGACCATATATTTT,CAWSPRGTIYF
TRBJ1-2,NA,TRBV15,TGTGCCACCAGCAGTGGGACACCCTATGGCTACACCTTC,CATSSGTPYGYTF
TRBJ1-6,NA,TRBV7-3,TGTGCCAGCAGCTTAGAGGGAAACTATAATTCACCCCTCCACTTT,CASSLEGNYNSPLHF
TRBJ1-1,TRBD1,TRBV6-1,TGTGCCAGCAGGGAGGACAGGGGAATGGGCACTGAAGCTTTCTTT,CASREDRGMGTEAFF
TRBJ1-5,TRBD1,TRBV11-3,TGTGCCAGCAGCAACCGAACAGGGGGCCGGGGTCAGCCCCAGCATTTT,CASSNRTGGRGQPQHF
TRBJ2-7,TRBD2,TRBV7-3,TGTGCCAGCAGCGAAGGACTAGCGGGGGCCTACGAGCAGTACTTC,CASSEGLAGAYEQYF
TRBJ2-2,TRBD1,TRBV7-2,TGTGCCAGCAGCCTTTTTGGACAGGGGAACACCGGGGAGCTGTTTTTT,CASSLFGQGNTGELFF
TRBJ2-3,NA,TRBV6-5,TGTGCCAGCAGGCAGGGGCAGGGCACAGATACGCAGTATTTT,CASRQGQGTDTQYF
TRBJ2-2,NA,TRBV7-2,TGTGCCAGCAGCTTTCCGACGATTAAAGGTTCCGGGGGGCTGTTTTTT,CASSFPTIKGSGGLFF
TRBJ2-3,TRBD2,TRBV6-4,TGTGCCAGCAGTTTTCGGGGGGGCCAAGATACGCAGTATTTT,CASSFRGGQDTQYF
TRBJ1-1,NA,TRBV28,TGTGCCAGCAGTTTAATTCACAGGAACACTGAAGCTTTCTTT,CASSLIHRNTEAFF
TRBJ2-7,NA,TRBV7-6,TGTGCCAGCAGCTTTGGGCACCTCTACGAGCAGTACTTC,CASSFGHLYEQYF
TRBJ2-7,NA,TRBV7-9,TGTGCCAGCAGCCCTAACAGCTACGAGCAGTACTTC,CASSPNSYEQYF
TRBJ2-1,TRBD2,TRBV7-2,TGTGCCAGCAGCTCGGGACTAGCGGGGGGTAGGAATGAGCAGTTCTTC,CASSSGLAGGRNEQFF
TRBJ2-1,TRBD2,TRBV5-1,TGCGCCAGCAGCCGCGCTAGCGGGGTGGATGAGCAGTTCTTC,CASSRASGVDEQFF
TRBJ2-5,NA,TRBV5-4,TGTGCCAGTCGTGGAGGGGACGAGACCCAGTACTTC,CASRGGDETQYF
TRBJ2-2,TRBD1,TRBV7-9,TGTGCCAGCAGCGCAGACAGGGCGGGCACCGGGGAGCTGTTTTTT,CASSADRAGTGELFF
TRBJ1-6,NA,TRBV5-6,TGTGCCAGCAGCTGGGCGTCTCACAGCCAATCCTCACCCCTCCACTTT,CASSWASHSQSSPLHF
TRBJ2-2,TRBD1,TRBV11-2,TGTGCCAGCAGCTCAACAGGGGGTTCCGCCGGGGAGCTGTTTTTT,CASSSTGGSAGELFF
TRBJ1-4,NA,TRBV14,TGTGCCAGCAGCCAAGGCGGGGATAGAGGAAAACTGTTTTTT,CASSQGGDRGKLFF
TRBJ2-4,NA,TRBV29-1,TGCAGCGTGGCAGACAGCCCGAAGGCCATTCAGTACTTC,CSVADSPKAIQYF
TRBJ1-2,NA,TRBV5-1,TGCGCCAGCGCCCCCGGAACAGGGAACTATGGCTACACCTTC,CASAPGTGNYGYTF
TRBJ1-1,TRBD1,TRBV7-8,TGTGCCAGCAGCTTAGCGGGGTGGACAGGGAGGGAGACTGAAGCTTTCTTT,CASSLAGWTGRETEAFF
TRBJ2-5,TRBD1,TRBV25-1,TGTGCCAGCAGTGAATATAGGACAGGGATAGAGACCCAGTACTTC,CASSEYRTGIETQYF
TRBJ2-2,TRBD1,TRBV18,TGTGCCAGCTCACCAGGGACAGGGAAGAACACCGGGGAGCTGTTTTTT,CASSPGTGKNTGELFF
TRBJ1-5,NA,TRBV27,TGTGCCAGCTCCCGCGAGGGCAATCAGCCCCAGCATTTT,CASSREGNQPQHF
TRBJ2-7,NA,TRBV1,TGCACCAGCAGCCAAGATGGGAGTCTGGACTACGAGCAGTACTTC,CTSSQDGSLDYEQYF
TRBJ2-7,TRBD1,TRBV5-4,TGTGCCAGCAGCTTGTACGGGACAGGGGACGAGCAGTACTTC,CASSLYGTGDEQYF
TRBJ2-7,NA,TRBV19,TGTGCCAGTAGTATTGCGGGGGCCCCTCTCGAGCAGTACTTC,CASSIAGAPLEQYF
TRBJ2-4,NA,TRBV9,TGTGCCAGCACCCCCGGAGGGGGGGTCAAAAACATTCAGTACTTC,CASTPGGGVKNIQYF
TRBJ2-5,TRBD2,TRBV7-3,TGTGCCAGCACCGCCTTCCGGGGACTAGGGAGGGGAGAGACCCAGTACTTC,CASTAFRGLGRGETQYF
TRBJ2-1,TRBD2,TRBV6-5,TGTGCCAGCAGTTACAGGGGACTAGCGGGGAATGAGCAGTTCTTC,CASSYRGLAGNEQFF
TRBJ1-2,NA,TRBV13,TGTGCCAGCAGCTTCGGGAGGGGTGATGGCTACACCTTC,CASSFGRGDGYTF
TRBJ2-5,NA,TRBV9,TGTGCCAGCAGCGTAGTAGCCGGGGGGCCGCAAGAGACCCAGTACTTC,CASSVVAGGPQETQYF